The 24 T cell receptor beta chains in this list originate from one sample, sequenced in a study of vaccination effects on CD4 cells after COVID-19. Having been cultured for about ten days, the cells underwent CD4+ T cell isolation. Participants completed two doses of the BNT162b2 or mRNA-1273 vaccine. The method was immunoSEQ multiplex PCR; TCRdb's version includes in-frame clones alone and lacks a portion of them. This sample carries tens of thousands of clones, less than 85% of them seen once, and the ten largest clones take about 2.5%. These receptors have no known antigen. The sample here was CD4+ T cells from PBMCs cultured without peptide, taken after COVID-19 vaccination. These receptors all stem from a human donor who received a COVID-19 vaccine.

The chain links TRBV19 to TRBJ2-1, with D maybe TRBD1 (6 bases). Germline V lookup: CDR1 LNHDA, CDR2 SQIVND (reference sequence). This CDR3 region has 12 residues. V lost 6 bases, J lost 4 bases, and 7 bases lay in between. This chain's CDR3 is CASRGGYNEQFF. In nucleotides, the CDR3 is TGTGCCAGTAGAGGGGGATACAATGAGCAGTTCTTC.

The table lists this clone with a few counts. In DNA form, the CDR3 reads TGTGCCAGCAGCAGCCGTTCGTGGGGTAGCACAGTC. Translating it yields CASSSRSWGSTV. This sequence joins TRBV5-6 and TRBJ2-7; unclear D gene. The CDR3 is 12 residues long. Per germline, CDR1 SGHDT and CDR2 YYEEEE.

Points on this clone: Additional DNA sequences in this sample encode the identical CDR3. CDR3 in DNA: TGTGCCAGCAGCCAAGGATCAGCTAACTATGGCTACACCTTC. It codes for CASSQGSANYGYTF. The rearrangement links TRBV3-1 (or the pseudogene TRBV3-2) to TRBJ1-2; D remains ambiguous. The CDR3 is 14 amino acids. Germline CDR1 reads LGHDT; CDR2 reads YNNKEL (reference sequence). The ends were cut back, 1 base at V and 0 bases at J, with 6 bases in the middle.

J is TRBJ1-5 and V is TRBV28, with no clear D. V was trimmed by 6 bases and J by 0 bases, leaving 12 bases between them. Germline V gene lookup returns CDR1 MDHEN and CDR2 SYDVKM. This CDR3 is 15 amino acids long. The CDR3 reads CASRKGRISNQPQHF. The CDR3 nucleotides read TGTGCCAGCAGAAAAGGACGGATTAGCAATCAGCCCCAGCATTTT.

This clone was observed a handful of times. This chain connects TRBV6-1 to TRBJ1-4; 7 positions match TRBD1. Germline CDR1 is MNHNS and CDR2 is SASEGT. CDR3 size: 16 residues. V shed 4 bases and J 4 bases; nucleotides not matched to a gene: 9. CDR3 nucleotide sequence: TGTGCCAGCAGTGTTAAGGCCGGGACAGATAATGAAAAACTGTTTTTT. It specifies CASSVKAGTDNEKLFF.

The CDR3 bases are TGTGCCAGCAGTGAAGGTCCCCCCCCCTACGTTTTCTTC. It encodes CASSEGPPPYVFF. The chain joins TRBV6-1 to TRBJ2-1; D unclear. Trimming stripped 1 base from V and 16 bases from J, with 17 bases between. The germline V gene has CDR1 MNHNS and CDR2 SASEGT. The CDR3 is 13 residues long.

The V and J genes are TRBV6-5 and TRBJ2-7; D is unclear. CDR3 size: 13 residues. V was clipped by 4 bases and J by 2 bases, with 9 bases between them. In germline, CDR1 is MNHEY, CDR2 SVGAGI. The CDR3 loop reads CASSSSMTYEQYV. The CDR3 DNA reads TGTGCCAGCAGTTCCTCCATGACCTACGAGCAGTACGTC.

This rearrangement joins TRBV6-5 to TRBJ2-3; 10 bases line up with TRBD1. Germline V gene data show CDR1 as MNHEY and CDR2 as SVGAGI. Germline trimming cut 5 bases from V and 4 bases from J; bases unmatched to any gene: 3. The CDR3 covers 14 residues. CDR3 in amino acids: CASSRDRGADTQYF. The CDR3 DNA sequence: TGTGCCAGCAGTCGGGACAGGGGCGCAGATACGCAGTATTTT.

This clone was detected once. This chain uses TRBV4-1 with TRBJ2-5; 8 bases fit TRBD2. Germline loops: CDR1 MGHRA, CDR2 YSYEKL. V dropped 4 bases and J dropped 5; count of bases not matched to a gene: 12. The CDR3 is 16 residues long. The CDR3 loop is CASSPDSGVRLETQYF. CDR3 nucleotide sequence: TGCGCCAGCAGCCCAGATAGCGGGGTTCGACTCGAGACCCAGTACTTC.

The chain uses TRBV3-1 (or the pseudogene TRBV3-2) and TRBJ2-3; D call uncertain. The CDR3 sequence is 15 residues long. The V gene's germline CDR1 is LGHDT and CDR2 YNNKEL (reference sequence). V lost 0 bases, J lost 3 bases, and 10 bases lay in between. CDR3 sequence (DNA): TGTGCCAGCAGCCAAGATGGCGCTCGAACAGATACGCAGTATTTT. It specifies CASSQDGARTDTQYF.

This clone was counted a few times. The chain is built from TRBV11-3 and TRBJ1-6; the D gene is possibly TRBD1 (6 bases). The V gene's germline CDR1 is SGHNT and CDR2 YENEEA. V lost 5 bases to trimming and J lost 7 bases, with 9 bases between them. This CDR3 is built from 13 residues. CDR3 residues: CASSSTGNSPLHF. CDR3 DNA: TGTGCCAGCAGCAGCACAGGGAATTCACCCCTCCACTTT.

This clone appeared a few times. The CDR3 spells CASSLQGSYGYTF. CDR3 nucleotide sequence: TGTGCCAGCAGCTTGCAGGGCTCCTATGGCTACACCTTC. This chain links TRBV5-4 with TRBJ1-2; TRBD1 is a possible D gene (5 bases). Deletions cut 1 base from V and 4 bases from J, with 8 bases between. This CDR3 contains 13 residues. The V gene's germline CDR1 is SGHNT and CDR2 YYREEE (reference sequence).

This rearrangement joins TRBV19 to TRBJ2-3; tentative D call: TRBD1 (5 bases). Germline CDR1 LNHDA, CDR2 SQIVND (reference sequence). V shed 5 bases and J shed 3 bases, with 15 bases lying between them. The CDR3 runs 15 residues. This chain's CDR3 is CASSQGPRFTDTQYF. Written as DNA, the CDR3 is TGTGCCAGTAGTCAGGGTCCACGATTTACAGATACGCAGTATTTT.

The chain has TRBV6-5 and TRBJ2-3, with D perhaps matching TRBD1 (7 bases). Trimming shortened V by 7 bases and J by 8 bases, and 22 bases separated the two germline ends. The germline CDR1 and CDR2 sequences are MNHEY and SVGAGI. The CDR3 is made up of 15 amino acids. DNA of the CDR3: TGTGCCAGCAATTTGGAGGGCAGGGGGGTTGGTACGCAGTATTTT. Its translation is CASNLEGRGVGTQYF.

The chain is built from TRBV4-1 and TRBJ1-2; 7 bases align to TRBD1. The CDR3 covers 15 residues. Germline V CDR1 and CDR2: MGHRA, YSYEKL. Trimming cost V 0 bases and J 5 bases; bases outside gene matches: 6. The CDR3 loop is CASSQDGTERYGYTF. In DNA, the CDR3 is TGCGCCAGCAGCCAAGATGGGACAGAGAGATATGGCTACACCTTC.

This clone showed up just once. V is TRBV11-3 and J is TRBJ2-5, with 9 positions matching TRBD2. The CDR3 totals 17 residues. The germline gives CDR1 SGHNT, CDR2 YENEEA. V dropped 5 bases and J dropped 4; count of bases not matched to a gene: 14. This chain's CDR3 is CASSPGTSPLVGETQYF. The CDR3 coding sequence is TGTGCCAGCAGCCCTGGGACTAGCCCCCTAGTAGGAGAGACCCAGTACTTC.

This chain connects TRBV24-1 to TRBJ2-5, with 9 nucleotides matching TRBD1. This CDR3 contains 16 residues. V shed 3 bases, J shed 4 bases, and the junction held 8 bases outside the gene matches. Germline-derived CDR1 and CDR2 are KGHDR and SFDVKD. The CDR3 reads CATSDPGQGGGETQYF. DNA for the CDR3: TGTGCCACCAGTGATCCGGGACAGGGCGGAGGAGAGACCCAGTACTTC.

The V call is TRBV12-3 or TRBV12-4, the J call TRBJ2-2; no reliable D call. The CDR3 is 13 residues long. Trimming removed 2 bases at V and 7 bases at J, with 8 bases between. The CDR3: CASSLIRGGELFF. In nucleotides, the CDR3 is TGTGCCAGCAGTTTAATCCGTGGCGGGGAGCTGTTTTTT.

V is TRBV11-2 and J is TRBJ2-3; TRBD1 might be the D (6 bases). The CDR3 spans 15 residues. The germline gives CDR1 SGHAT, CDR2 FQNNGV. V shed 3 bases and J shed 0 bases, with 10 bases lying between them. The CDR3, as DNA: TGTGCCAGCAGCTTGTGGACAGCCAGCACAGATACGCAGTATTTT. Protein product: CASSLWTASTDTQYF.

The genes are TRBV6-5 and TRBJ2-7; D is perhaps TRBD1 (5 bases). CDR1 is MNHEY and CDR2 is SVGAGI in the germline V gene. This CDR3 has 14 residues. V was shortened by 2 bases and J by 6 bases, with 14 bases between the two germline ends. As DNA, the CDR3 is TGTGCCAGCAGTTACAATATTGGGGCTAGCGAGCAGTACGTC. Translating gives CASSYNIGASEQYV.

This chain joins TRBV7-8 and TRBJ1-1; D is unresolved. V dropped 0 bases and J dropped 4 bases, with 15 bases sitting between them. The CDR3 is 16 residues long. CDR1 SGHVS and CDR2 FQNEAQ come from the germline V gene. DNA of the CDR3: TGTGCCAGCAGCTTAGCGATCATGGGCCCCAGCACTGAAGCTTTCTTT. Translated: CASSLAIMGPSTEAFF.

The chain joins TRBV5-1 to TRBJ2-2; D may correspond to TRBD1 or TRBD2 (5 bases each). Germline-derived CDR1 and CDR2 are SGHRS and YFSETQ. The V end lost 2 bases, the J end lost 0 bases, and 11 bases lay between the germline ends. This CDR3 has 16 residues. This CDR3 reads CASSFGGSPNTGELFF. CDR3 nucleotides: TGCGCCAGCAGCTTTGGGGGTTCCCCGAACACCGGGGAGCTGTTTTTT.

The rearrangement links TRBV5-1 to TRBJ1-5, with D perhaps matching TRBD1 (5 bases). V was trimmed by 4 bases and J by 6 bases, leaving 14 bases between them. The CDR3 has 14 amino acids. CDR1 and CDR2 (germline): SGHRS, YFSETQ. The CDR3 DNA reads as TGCGCCAGCAGCGCCGACCCGGGGGGTCAGCCCCAGCATTTT. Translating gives CASSADPGGQPQHF.

The CDR3 nucleotides read TGTGCCAGCAGTTTACCTGTTCTCGGGACCCAGTACTTC. Residues: CASSLPVLGTQYF. The V and J genes are TRBV28 and TRBJ2-5, with unresolved D. The CDR3 runs 13 residues. V was trimmed by 2 bases and J by 7 bases, leaving 11 bases between them. Germline V gives CDR1 MDHEN, CDR2 SYDVKM.